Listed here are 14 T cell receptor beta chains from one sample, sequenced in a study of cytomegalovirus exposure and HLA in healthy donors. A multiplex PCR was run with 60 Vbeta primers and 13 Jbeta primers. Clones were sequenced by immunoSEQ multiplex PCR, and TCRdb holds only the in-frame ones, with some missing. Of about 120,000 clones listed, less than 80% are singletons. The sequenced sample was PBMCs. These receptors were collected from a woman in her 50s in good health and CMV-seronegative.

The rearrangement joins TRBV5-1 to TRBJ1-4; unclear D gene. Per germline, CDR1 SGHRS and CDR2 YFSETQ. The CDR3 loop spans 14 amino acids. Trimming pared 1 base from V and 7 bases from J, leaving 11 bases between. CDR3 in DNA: TGCGCCAGCAGCTTGAGATTAGGAGGTGAAAAACTGTTTTTT. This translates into CASSLRLGGEKLFF.

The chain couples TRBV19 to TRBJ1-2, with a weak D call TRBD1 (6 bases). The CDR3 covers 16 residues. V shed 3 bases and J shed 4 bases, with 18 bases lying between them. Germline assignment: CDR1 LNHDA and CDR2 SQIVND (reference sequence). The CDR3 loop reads CASSMSADRILYGYTF. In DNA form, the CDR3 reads TGTGCCAGTAGTATGAGTGCGGACAGAATACTCTATGGCTACACCTTC.

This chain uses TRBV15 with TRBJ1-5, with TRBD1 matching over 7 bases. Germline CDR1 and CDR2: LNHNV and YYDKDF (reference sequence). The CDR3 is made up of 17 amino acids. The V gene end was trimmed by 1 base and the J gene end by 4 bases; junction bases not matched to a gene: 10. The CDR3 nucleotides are TGTGCCACCAGCAGAGGCCTGGTGACAGGGACTAATCAGCCCCAGCATTTT. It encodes CATSRGLVTGTNQPQHF. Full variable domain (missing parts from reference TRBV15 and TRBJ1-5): DAMVIQNPRYQVTQFGKPVTLSCSQTLNHNVMYWYQQKSSQAPKLLFHYYDKDFNNEADTPDNFQSRRPNTSFCFLDIRSPGLGDTAMYLCATSRGLVTGTNQPQHFGDGTRLSIL.

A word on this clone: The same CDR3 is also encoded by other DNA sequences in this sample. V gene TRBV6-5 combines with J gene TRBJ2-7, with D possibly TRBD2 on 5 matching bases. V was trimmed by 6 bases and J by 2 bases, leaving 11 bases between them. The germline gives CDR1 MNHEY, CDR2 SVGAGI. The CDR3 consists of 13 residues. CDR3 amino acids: CASRPGLTYEQYF. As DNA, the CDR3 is TGTGCCAGCAGACCCGGACTCACCTACGAGCAGTACTTC.

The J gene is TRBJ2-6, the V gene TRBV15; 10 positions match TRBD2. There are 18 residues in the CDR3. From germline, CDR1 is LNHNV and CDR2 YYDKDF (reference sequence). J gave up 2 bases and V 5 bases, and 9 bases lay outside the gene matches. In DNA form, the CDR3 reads TGTGCCACCAGCGCTGCTAGCGGGAGATTCCCTGGGGCCAACGTCCTGACTTTC. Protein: CATSAASGRFPGANVLTF.

In DNA, the CDR3 is TGCAGTGCTATGTACAGGGACTACACCTTC. Encoded protein: CSAMYRDYTF. V usage is TRBV20-1 and J usage is TRBJ1-2; possible D gene TRBD1, 6 bases. V lost 4 bases and J 10 bases, leaving 10 bases between the germline ends. CDR3 length: 10 residues. Germline-derived CDR1 and CDR2 are DFQATT and SNEGSKA (reference sequence).

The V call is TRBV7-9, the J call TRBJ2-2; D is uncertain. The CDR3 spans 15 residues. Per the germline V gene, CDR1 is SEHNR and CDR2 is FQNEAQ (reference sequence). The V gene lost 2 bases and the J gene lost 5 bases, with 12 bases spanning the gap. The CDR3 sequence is CASSLISAATGELFF. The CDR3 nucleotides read TGTGCCAGCAGCTTAATTTCAGCAGCGACCGGGGAGCTGTTTTTT.

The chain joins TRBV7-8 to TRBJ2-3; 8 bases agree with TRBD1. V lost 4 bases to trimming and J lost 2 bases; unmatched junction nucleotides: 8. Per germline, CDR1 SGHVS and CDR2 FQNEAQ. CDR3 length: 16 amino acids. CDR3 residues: CASSSGTGGHTDTQYF. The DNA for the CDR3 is TGTGCCAGCAGCTCAGGGACAGGTGGACACACAGATACGCAGTATTTT.

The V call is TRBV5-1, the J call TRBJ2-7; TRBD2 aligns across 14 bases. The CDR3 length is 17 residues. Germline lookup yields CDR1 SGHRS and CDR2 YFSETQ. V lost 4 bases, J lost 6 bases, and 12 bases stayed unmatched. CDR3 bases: TGCGCCAGCAGCCTTGAGGGACTAGCGGGAGTGATTGGCGAGCAGTACTTC. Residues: CASSLEGLAGVIGEQYF.

CDR3 DNA: TGCAGCCATACTCCTTCATGGGCAGAAGAGACCCAGTACTTC. Amino acids: CSHTPSWAEETQYF. This chain connects TRBV29-1 to TRBJ2-5; D gene ambiguous. Between the trimmed V and J ends, which lost 8 bases and 3 bases, there was a span of 19 bases. Germline-derived CDR1 and CDR2 are SQVTM and ANQGSEA. There are 14 residues in the CDR3. Supplemented by reference TRBV29-1 and TRBJ2-5, the full variable domain reads SAVISQKPSRDICQRGTSLTIQCQVDSQVTMMFWYRQQPGQSLTLIATANQGSEATYESGFVIDKFPISRPNLTFSTLTVSNMSPEDSSIYLCSHTPSWAEETQYFGPGTRLLVL.

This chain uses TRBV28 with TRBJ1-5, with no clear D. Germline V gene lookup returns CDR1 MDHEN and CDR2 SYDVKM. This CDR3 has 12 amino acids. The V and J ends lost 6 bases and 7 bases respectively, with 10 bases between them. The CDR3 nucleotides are TGTGCCAGCAGCCCCCTCTACCAGCCCCAGCATTTT. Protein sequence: CASSPLYQPQHF.

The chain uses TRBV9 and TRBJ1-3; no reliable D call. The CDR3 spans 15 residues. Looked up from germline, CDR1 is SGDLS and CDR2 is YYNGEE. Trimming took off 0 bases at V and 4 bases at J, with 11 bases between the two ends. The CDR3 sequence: CASSVATGKGNTIYF. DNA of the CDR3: TGTGCCAGCAGCGTAGCTACGGGGAAAGGAAACACCATATATTTT.

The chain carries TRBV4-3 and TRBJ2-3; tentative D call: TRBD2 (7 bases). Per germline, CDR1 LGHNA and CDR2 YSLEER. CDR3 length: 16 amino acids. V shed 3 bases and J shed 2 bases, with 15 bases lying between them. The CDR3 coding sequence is TGCGCCAGCAGCCAGGGGGGGGCAGGTACCACAGATACGCAGTATTTT. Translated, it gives CASSQGGAGTTDTQYF.

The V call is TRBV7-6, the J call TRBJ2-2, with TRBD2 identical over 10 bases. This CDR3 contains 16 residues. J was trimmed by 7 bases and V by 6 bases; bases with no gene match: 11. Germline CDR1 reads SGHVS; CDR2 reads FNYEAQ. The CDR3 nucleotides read TGTGCCAGCAGTTCCCCCGGGACTAGCGTCCACGGGGAGCTGTTTTTT. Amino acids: CASSSPGTSVHGELFF.